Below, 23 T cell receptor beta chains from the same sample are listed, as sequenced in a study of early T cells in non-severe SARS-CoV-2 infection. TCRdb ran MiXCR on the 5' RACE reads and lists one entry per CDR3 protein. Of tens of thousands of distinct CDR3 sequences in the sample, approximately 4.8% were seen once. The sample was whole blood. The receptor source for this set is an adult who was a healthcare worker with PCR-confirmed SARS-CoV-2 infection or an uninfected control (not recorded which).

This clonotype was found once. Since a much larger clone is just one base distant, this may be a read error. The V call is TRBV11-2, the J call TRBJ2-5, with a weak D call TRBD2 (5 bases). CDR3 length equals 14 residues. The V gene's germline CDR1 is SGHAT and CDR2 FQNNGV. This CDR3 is CASILDRMAGTQYF. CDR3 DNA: TGTGCCAGCATCTTAGATAGGATGGCGGGGACCCAGTACTTC.

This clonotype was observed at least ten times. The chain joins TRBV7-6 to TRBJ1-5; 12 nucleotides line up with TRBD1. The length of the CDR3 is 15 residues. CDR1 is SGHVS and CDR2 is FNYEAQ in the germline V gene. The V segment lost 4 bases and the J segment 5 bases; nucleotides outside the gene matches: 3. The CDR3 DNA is TGTGCCAGCAGCTCGGGACAGGGGGCACATCAGCCCCAGCATTTT. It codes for CASSSGQGAHQPQHF.

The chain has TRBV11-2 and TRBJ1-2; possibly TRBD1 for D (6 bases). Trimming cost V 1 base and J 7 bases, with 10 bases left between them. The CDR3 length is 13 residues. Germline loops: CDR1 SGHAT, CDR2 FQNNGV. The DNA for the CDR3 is TGTGCCAGCAGCTTAGGCGGGGGCGGTGGCTACACCTTC. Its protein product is CASSLGGGGGYTF. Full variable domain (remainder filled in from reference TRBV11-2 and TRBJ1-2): EAGVAQSPRYKIIEKRQSVAFWCNPISGHATLYWYQQILGQGPKLLIQFQNNGVVDDSQLPKDRFSAERLKGVDSTLKIQPAKLEDSAVYLCASSLGGGGGYTFGSGTRLTVV.

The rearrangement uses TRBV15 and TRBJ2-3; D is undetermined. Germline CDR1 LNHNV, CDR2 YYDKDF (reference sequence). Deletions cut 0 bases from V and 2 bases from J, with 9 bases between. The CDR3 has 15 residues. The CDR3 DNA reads TGTGCCACCAGCAGAGATAGGGATCCCACAGATACGCAGTATTTT. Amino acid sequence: CATSRDRDPTDTQYF.

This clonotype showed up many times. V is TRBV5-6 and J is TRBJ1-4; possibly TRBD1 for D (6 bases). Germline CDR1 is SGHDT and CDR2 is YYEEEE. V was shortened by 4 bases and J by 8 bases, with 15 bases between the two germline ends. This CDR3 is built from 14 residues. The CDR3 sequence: CASSGGTPGEKLFF. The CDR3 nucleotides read TGTGCCAGCAGCGGCGGGACACCCGGAGAAAAACTGTTTTTT.

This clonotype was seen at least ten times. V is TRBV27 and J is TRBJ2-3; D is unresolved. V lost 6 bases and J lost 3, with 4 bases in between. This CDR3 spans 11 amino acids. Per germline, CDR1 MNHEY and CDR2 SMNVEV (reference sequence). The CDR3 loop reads CASRKTDTQYF. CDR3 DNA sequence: TGTGCCAGCAGGAAAACAGATACGCAGTATTTT.

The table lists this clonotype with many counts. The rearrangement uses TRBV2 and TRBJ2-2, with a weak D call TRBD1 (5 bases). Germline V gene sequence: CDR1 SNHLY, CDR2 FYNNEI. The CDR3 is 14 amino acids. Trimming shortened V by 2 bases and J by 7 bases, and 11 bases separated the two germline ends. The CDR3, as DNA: TGTGCCAGCAGTGAAATCAGGGCCCACGGGGAGCTGTTTTTT. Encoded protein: CASSEIRAHGELFF.

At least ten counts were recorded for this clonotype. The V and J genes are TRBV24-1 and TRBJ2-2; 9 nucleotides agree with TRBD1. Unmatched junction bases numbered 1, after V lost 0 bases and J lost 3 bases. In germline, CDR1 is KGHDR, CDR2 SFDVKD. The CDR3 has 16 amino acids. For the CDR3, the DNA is TGTGCCACCAGTGATTTGACAGGGGGCGACACCGGGGAGCTGTTTTTT. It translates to CATSDLTGGDTGELFF.

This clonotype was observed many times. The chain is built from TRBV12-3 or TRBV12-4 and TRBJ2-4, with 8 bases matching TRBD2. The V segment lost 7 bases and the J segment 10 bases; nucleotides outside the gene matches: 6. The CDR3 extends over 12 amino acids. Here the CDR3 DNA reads TGTGCCAGCACCCGACAGCGGGGGATTCAGTACTTC. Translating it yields CASTRQRGIQYF.

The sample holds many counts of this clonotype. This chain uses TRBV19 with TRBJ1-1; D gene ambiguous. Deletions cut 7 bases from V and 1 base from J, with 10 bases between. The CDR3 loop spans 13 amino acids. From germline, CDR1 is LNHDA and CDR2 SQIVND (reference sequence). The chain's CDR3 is CASTKGTNTEAFF. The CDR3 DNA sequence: TGTGCCAGTACCAAGGGAACGAACACTGAAGCTTTCTTT.

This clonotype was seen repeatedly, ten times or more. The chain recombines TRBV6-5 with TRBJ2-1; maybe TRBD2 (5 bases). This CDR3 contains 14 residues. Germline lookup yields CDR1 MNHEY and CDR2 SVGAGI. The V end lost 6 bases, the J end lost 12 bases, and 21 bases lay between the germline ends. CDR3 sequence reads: CASRLFTAGMRQFF. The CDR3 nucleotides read TGTGCCAGCAGACTGTTTACTGCGGGTATGCGGCAGTTCTTC.

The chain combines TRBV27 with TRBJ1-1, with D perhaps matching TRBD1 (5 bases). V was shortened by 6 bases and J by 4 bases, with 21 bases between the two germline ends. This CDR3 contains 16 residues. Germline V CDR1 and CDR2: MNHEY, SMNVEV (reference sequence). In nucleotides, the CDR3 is TGTGCCAGCAGGACCGCCCCGGCAGGGCCGGGCACTGAAGCTTTCTTT. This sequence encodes CASRTAPAGPGTEAFF.

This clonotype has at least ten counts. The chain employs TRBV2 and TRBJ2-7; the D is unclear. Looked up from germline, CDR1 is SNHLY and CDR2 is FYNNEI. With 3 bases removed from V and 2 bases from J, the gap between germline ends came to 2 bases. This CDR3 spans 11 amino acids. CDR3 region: CASSDPYEQYF. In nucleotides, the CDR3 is TGTGCCAGCAGTGACCCCTACGAGCAGTACTTC.

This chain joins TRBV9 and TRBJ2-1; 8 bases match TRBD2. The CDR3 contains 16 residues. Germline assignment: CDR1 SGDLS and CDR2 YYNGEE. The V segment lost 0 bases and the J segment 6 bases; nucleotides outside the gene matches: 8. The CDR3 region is CASSVVWSAGGNEQFF. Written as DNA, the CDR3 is TGTGCCAGCAGCGTAGTTTGGTCGGCGGGGGGCAATGAGCAGTTCTTC.

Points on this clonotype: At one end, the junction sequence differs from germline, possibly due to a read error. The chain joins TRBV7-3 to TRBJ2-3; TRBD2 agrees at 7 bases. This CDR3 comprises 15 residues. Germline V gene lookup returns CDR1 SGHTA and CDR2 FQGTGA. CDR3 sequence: CVSSLAGGSTDTQYF. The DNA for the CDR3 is TGTGTCAGCAGCTTAGCGGGCGGTAGCACAGATACGCAGTATTTT.

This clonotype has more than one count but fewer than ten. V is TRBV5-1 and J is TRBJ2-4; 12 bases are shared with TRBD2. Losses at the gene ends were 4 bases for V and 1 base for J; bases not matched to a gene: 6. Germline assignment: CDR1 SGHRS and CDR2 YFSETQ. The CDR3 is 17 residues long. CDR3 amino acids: CASSPSGRAGAKNIQYF. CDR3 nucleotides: TGCGCCAGCAGCCCTAGCGGGAGGGCCGGGGCCAAAAACATTCAGTACTTC.

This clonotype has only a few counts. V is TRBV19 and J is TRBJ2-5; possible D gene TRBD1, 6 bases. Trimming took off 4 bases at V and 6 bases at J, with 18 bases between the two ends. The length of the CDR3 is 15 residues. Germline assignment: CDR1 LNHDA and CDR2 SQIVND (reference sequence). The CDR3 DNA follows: TGTGCCAGTAGTAAAGGGGACACCGGTAAGAAGACCCAGTACTTC. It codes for CASSKGDTGKKTQYF.

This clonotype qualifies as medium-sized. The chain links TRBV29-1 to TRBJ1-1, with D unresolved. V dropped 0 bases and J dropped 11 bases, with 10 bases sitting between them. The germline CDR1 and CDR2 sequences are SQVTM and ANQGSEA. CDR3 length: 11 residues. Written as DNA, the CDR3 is TGCAGCGTTGAAGATCCGGGGAGGGCTTTCTTT. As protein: CSVEDPGRAFF. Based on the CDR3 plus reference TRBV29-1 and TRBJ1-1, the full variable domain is SAVISQKPSRDICQRGTSLTIQCQVDSQVTMMFWYRQQPGQSLTLIATANQGSEATYESGFVIDKFPISRPNLTFSTLTVSNMSPEDSSIYLCSVEDPGRAFFGQGTRLTVV.

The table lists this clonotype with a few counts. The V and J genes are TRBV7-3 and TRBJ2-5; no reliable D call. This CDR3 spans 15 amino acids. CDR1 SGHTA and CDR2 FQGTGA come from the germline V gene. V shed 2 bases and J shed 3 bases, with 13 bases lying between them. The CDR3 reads CASSLGPTPEETQYF. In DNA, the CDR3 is TGTGCCAGCAGCTTAGGACCGACTCCCGAAGAGACCCAGTACTTC.

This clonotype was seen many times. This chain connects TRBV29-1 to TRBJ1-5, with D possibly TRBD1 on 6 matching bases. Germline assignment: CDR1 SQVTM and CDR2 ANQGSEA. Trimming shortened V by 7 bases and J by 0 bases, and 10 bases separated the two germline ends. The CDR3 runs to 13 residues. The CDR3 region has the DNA TGCAGCGCCCGGACAGATAGCAATCAGCCCCAGCATTTT. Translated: CSARTDSNQPQHF. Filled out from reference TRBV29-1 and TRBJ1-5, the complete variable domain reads SAVISQKPSRDICQRGTSLTIQCQVDSQVTMMFWYRQQPGQSLTLIATANQGSEATYESGFVIDKFPISRPNLTFSTLTVSNMSPEDSSIYLCSARTDSNQPQHFGDGTRLSIL.

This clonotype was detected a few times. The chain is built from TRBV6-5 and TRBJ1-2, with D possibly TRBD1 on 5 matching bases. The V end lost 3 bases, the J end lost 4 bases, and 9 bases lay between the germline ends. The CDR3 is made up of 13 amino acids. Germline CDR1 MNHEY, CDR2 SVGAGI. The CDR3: CASSYAGLYGYTF. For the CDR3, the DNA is TGTGCCAGCAGTTATGCAGGGCTCTATGGCTACACCTTC.

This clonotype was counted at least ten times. The CDR3 DNA reads as TGCGCCAGCAGAGAGGGACTAGCGGGAGCCCACGAGCAGTACTTC. It is translated as CASREGLAGAHEQYF. The chain carries TRBV10-1 and TRBJ2-7; the match to TRBD2 covers 14 bases. The CDR3 extends over 15 amino acids. Germline trimming cut 6 bases from V and 5 bases from J; bases unmatched to any gene: 6. CDR1 WNHNN and CDR2 SYGVQD come from the germline V gene (reference sequence).

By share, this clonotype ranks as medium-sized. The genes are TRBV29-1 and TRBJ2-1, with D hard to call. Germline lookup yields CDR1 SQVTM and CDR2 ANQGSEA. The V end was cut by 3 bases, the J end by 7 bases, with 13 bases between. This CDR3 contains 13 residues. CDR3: CSVEFSLGNEQFF. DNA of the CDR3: TGCAGCGTTGAGTTTTCTTTGGGTAATGAGCAGTTCTTC.